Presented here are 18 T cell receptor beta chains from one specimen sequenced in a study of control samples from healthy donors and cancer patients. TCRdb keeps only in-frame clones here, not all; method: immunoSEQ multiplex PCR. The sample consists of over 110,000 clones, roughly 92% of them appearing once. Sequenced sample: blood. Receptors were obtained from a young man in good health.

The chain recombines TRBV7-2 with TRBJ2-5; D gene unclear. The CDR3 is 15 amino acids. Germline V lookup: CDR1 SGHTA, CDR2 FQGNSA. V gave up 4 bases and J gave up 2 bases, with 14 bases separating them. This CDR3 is CASSSGRPIQETQYF. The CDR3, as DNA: TGTGCCAGCAGCTCAGGCCGACCGATACAAGAGACCCAGTACTTC.

The CDR3 loop reads CASTLRQGGETQYF. As DNA, the CDR3 is TGTGCCAGCACCTTGAGACAGGGAGGGGAGACCCAGTACTTC. The rearrangement links TRBV2 to TRBJ2-5; D might be TRBD1 or TRBD2, each matching 7 bases. Germline loops: CDR1 SNHLY, CDR2 FYNNEI. The ends were cut back, 7 bases at V and 5 bases at J, with 17 bases in the middle. This CDR3 comprises 14 residues.

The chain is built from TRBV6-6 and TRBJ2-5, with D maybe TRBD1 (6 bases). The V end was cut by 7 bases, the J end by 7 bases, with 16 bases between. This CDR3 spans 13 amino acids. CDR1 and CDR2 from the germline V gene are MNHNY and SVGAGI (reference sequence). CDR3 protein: CASTQTQGGTQYF. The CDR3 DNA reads TGTGCCAGCACCCAGACCCAAGGGGGGACCCAGTACTTC.

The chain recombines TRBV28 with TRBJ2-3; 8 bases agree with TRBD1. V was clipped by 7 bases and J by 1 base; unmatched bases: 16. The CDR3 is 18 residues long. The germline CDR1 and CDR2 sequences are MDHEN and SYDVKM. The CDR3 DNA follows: TGTGCCAGCAATCAACAGGGGGTAGGAAGAGGGGGCACAGATACGCAGTATTTT. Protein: CASNQQGVGRGGTDTQYF.

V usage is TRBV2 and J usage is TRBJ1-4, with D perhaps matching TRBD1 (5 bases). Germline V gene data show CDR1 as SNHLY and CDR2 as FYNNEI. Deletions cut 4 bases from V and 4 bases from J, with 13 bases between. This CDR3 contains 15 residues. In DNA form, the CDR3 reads TGTGCCAGCAGTGGCGGACACCAATTTAATGAAAAACTGTTTTTT. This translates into CASSGGHQFNEKLFF.

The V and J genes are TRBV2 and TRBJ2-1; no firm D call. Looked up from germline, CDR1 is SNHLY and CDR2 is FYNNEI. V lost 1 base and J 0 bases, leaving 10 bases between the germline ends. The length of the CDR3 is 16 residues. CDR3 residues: CASSEEGRISYNEQFF. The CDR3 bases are TGTGCCAGCAGTGAAGAAGGTAGGATCTCCTACAATGAGCAGTTCTTC. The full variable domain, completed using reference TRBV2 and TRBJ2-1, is EPEVTQTPSHQVTQMGQEVILRCVPISNHLYFYWYRQILGQKVEFLVSFYNNEISEKSEIFDDQFSVERPDGSNFTLKIRSTKLEDSAMYFCASSEEGRISYNEQFFGPGTRLTVL.

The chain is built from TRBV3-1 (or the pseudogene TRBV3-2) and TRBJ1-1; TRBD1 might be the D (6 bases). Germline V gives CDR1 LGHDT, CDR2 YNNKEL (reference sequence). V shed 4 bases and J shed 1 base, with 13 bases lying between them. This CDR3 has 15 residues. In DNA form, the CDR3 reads TGTGCCAGCAGCCCACTAAGGGGGAAGAACACTGAAGCTTTCTTT. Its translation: CASSPLRGKNTEAFF.

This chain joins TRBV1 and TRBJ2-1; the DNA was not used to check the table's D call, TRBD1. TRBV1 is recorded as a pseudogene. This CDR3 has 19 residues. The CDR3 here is CTSSRTNGADRIRYNEQFF. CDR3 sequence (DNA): TGCACCAGCAGCCGCACCAATGGGGCGGATAGAATACGATACAATGAGCAGTTCTTC.

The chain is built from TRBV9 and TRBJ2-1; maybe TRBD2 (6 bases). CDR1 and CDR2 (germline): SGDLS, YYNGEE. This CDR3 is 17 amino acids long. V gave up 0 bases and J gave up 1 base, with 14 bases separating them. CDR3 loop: CASSVGNSRGSYNEQFF. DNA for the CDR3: TGTGCCAGCAGCGTAGGTAATTCTCGGGGGTCCTACAATGAGCAGTTCTTC.

CDR3 sequence (DNA): TGTGCCAGCAGCCAAACCACAGGGATTGGAGCTTTCTTT. It specifies CASSQTTGIGAFF. V usage is TRBV14 and J usage is TRBJ1-1; tentative D call: TRBD1 (6 bases). Germline values: CDR1 SGHDN, CDR2 FVKESK. Trimming removed 2 bases at V and 10 bases at J, with 14 bases between. The CDR3 runs 13 residues.

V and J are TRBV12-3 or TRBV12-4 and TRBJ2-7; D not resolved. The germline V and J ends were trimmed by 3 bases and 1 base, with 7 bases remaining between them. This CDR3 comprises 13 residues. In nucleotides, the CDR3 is TGTGCCAGCAGTTTTGGCATATCCTACGAGCAGTACTTC. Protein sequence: CASSFGISYEQYF.

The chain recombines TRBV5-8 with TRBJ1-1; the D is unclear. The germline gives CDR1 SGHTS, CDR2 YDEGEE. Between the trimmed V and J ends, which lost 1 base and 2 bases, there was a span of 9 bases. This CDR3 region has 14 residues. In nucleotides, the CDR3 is TGTGCCAGCAGCTTGTTCCCGAGAAACACTGAAGCTTTCTTT. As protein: CASSLFPRNTEAFF.

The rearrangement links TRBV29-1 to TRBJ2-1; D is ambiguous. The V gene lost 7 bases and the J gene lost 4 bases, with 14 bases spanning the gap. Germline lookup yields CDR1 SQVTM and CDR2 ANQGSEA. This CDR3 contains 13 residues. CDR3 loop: CSGGPEIYNEQFF. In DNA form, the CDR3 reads TGCAGCGGCGGCCCGGAGATTTACAATGAGCAGTTCTTC.

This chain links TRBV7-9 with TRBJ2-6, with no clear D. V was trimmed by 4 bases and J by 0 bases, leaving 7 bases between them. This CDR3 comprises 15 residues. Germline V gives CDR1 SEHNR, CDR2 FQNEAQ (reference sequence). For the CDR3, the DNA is TGTGCCAGCAGCTCCCGGACCTCTGGGGCCAACGTCCTGACTTTC. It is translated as CASSSRTSGANVLTF. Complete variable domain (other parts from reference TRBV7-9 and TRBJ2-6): DTGVSQNPRHKITKRGQNVTFRCDPISEHNRLYWYRQTLGQGPEFLTYFQNEAQLEKSRLLSDRFSAERPKGSFSTLEIQRTEQGDSAMYLCASSSRTSGANVLTFGAGSRLTVL.

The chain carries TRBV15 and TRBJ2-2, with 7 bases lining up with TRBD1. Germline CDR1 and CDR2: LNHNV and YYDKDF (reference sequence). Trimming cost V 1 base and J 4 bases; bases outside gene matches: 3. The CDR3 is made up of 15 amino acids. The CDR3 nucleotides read TGTGCCACCAGCAGAGGGGACAGCTCCACCGGGGAGCTGTTTTTT. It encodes CATSRGDSSTGELFF.

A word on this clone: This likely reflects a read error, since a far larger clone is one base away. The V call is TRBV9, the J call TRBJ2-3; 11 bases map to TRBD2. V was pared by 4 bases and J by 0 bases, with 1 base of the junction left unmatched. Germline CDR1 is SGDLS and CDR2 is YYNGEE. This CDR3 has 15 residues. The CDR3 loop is CASSWTSGSTDTQYF. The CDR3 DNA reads TGTGCCAGCAGCTGGACTAGCGGGAGCACAGATACGCAGTATTTT.

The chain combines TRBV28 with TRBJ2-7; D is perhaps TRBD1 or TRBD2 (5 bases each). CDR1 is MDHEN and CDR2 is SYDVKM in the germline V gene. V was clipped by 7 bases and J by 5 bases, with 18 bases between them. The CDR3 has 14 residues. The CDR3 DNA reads TGTGCCAGCACCCCGTTCGGGGCGCGTGACGAGCAGTACTTC. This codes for CASTPFGARDEQYF.

CDR3 amino acids: CASSSQGVRNTEAFF. CDR3 nucleotide sequence: TGCGCCAGCAGCTCTCAGGGGGTTCGGAACACTGAAGCTTTCTTT. The chain joins TRBV5-1 to TRBJ1-1, with 7 bases that match TRBD1. The CDR3 loop spans 15 amino acids. Unmatched junction bases numbered 6, after V lost 3 bases and J lost 1 base. Germline V gene sequence: CDR1 SGHRS, CDR2 YFSETQ.